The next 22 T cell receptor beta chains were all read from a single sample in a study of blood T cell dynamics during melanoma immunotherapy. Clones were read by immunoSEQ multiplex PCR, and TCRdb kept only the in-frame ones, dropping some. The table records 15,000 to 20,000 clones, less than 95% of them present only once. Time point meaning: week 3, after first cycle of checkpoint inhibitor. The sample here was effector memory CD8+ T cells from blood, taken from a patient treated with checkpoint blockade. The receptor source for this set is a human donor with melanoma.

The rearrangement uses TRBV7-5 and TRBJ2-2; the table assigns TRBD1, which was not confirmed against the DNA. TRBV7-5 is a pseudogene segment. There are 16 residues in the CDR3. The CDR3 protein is CVRSSDSGGPTGELFF. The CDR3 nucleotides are TGTGTCAGAAGCTCAGACTCAGGGGGTCCTACCGGGGAGCTGTTTTTT.

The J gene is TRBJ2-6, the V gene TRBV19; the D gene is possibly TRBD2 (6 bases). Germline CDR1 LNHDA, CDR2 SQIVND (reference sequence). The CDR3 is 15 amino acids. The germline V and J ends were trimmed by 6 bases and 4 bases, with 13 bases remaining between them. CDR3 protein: CASSILAKGANVLTF. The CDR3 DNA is TGTGCCAGTAGCATTCTAGCGAAGGGGGCCAACGTCCTGACTTTC.

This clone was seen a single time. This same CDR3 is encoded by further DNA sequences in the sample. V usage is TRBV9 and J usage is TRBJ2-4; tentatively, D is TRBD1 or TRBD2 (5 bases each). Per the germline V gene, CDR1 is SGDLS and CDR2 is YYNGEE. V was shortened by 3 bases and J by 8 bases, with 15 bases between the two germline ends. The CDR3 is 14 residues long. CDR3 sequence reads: CASSAGDQGDIQYF. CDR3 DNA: TGTGCCAGCAGCGCTGGGGACCAGGGCGACATTCAGTACTTC.

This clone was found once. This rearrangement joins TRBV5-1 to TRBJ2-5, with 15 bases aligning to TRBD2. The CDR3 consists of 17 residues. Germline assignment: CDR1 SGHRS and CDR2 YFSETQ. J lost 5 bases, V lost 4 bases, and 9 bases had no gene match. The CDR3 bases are TGCGCCAGCAGCCCCGGACTAGCGGGAGGGCCTGGGGAGACCCAGTACTTC. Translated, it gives CASSPGLAGGPGETQYF.

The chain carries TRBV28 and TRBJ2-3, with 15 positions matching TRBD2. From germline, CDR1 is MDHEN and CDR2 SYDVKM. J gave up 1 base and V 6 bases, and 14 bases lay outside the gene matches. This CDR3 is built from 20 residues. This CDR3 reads CASRLLLGTSGRSGTDTQYF. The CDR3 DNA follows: TGTGCCAGCAGGCTTCTTCTTGGGACTAGCGGGAGGAGTGGCACAGATACGCAGTATTTT.

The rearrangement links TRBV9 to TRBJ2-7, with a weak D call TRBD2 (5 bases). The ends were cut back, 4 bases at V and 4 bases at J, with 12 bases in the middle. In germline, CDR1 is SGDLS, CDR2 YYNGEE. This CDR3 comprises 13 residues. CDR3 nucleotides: TGTGCCAGCAGCCCAAGGACGGGGTACGAGCAGTACTTC. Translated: CASSPRTGYEQYF.

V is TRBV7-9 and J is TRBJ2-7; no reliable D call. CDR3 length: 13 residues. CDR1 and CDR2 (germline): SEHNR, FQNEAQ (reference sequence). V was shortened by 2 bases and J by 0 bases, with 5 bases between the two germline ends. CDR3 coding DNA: TGTGCCAGCAGCTTAAGACACTCCTACGAGCAGTACTTC. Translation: CASSLRHSYEQYF.

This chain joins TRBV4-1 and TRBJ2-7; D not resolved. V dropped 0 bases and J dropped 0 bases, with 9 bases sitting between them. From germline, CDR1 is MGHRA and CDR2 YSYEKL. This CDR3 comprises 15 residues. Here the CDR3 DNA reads TGCGCCAGCAGCCAAGAGGCCGGAACCTCCTACGAGCAGTACTTC. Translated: CASSQEAGTSYEQYF.

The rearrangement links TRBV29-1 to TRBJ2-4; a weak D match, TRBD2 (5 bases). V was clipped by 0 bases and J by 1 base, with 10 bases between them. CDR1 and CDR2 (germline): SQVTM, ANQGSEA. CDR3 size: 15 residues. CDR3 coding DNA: TGCAGCGTTGAAGATTTGCGAGGGGCCAAAAACATTCAGTACTTC. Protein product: CSVEDLRGAKNIQYF.

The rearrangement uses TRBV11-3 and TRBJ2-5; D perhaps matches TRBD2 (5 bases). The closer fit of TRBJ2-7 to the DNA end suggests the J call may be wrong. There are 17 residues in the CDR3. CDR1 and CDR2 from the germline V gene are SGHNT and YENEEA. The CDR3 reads CASSLTPGLGVNNEQYF. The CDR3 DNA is TGTGCCAGCAGCCTCACTCCGGGATTGGGCGTTAACAACGAGCAGTACTTC.

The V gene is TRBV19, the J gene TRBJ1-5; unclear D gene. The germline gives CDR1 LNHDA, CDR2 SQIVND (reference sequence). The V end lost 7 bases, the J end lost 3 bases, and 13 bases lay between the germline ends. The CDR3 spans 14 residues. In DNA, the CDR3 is TGTGCCAGTAAAGGGCGTAGCGCCAATCAGCCCCAGCATTTT. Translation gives CASKGRSANQPQHF.

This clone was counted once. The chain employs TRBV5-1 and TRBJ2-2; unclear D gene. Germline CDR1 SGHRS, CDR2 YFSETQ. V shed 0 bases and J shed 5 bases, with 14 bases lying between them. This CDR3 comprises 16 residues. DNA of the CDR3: TGCGCCAGCAGCTTGGGCAGAGGCGGTGGAACCGGGGAGCTGTTTTTT. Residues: CASSLGRGGGTGELFF.

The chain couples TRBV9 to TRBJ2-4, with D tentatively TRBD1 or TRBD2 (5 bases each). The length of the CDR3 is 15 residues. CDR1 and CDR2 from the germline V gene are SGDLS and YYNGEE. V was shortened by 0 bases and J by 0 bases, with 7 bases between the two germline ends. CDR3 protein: CASSVGGGAKNIQYF. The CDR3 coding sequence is TGTGCCAGCAGCGTAGGTGGGGGAGCCAAAAACATTCAGTACTTC.

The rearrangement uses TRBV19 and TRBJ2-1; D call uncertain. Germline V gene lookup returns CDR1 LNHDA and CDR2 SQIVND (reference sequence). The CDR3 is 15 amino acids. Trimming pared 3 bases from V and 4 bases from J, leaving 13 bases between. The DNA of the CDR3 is TGTGCCAGTAGTATCGTTCCGGGCAGGTACAATGAGCAGTTCTTC. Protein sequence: CASSIVPGRYNEQFF.

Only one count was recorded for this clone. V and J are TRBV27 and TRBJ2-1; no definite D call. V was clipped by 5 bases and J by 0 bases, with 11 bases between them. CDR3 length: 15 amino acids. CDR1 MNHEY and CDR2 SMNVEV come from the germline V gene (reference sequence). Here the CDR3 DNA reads TGTGCCAGCAGTCCTACACTGAGCTCCTACAATGAGCAGTTCTTC. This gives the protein CASSPTLSSYNEQFF.

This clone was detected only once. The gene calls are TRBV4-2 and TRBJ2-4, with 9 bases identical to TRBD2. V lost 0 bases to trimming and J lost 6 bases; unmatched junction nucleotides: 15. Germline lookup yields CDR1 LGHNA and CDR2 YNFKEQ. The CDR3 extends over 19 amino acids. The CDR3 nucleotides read TGTGCCAGCAGCCAAGATGGAGTCTGGGCGCGGGAGGGTGGAAACATTCAGTACTTC. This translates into CASSQDGVWAREGGNIQYF.

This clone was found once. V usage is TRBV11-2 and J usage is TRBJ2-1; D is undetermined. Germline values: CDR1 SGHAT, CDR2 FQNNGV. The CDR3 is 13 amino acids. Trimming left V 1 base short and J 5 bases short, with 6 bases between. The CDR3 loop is CASSLGPHNEQFF. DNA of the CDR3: TGTGCCAGCAGCTTAGGACCTCACAATGAGCAGTTCTTC.

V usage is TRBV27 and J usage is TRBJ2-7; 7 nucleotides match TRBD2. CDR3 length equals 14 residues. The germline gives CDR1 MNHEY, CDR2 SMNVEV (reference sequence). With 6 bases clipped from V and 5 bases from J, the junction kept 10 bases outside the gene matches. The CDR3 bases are TGTGCCAGCAGCCCCGCTGCGAGCGGGAACGAGCAGTACTTC. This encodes CASSPAASGNEQYF.

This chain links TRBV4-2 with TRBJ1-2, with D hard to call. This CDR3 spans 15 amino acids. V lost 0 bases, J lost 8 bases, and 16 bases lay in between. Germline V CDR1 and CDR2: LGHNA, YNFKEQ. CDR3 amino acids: CASSQESEVQVGYTF. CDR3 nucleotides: TGTGCCAGCAGCCAAGAATCCGAAGTCCAGGTCGGCTACACCTTC.

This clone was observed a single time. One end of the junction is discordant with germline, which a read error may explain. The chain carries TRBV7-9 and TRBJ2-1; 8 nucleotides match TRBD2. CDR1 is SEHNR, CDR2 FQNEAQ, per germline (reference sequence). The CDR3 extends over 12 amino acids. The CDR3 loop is CASSLGSGGWLF. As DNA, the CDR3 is TGTGCCAGCAGCTTAGGTTCGGGAGGGTGGCTCTTC.

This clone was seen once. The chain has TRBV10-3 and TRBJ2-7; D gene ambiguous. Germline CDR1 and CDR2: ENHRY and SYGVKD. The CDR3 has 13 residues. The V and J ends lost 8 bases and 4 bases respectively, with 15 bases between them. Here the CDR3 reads CAIGPNDLYEQYF. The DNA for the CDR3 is TGTGCCATCGGGCCTAATGATCTTTACGAGCAGTACTTC.

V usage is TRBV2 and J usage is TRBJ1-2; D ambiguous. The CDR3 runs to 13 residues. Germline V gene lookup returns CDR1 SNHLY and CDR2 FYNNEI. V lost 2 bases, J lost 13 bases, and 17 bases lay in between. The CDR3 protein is CASSEPPGLRSTF. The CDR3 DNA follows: TGTGCCAGCAGTGAACCCCCCGGACTTCGCAGCACCTTC.